This entry lists 27 T cell receptor beta chains sequenced from one sample in a study of a mutant IDH1 vaccine in newly diagnosed glioma. Here immunoSEQ multiplex PCR was the method, and the copy in TCRdb shows in-frame clones only, minus some. The sample lists about 68,000 clones, approximately 88% occurring once. Documented time point: week 35, safety follow-up. In the vaccine, a single dose held 300 ug of the mutant IDH1 20-mer peptide, along with topical imiquimod. The antigens these receptors bind are not known. The input for sequencing was PBMCs, taken from a glioma patient whose treatment included an IDH1 peptide vaccine. The receptor set was obtained from a man between 18 and 29 years old with glioma.

This chain uses TRBV4-3 with TRBJ2-1, with a weak D call TRBD1 (5 bases). The CDR3 runs 16 residues. V lost 0 bases, J lost 7 bases, and 16 bases lay in between. Germline V gives CDR1 LGHNA, CDR2 YSLEER. CDR3 in amino acids: CASSQEPWGAENEQFF. The CDR3 nucleotides read TGCGCCAGCAGCCAAGAACCCTGGGGCGCAGAAAATGAGCAGTTCTTC.

V usage is TRBV7-2 and J usage is TRBJ2-2, with 7 bases lining up with TRBD2. The CDR3 length is 15 residues. J was trimmed by 5 bases and V by 5 bases; bases with no gene match: 8. The germline gives CDR1 SGHTA, CDR2 FQGNSA. The CDR3 DNA sequence: TGTGCCAGCAGCGGTGGGGGAGGGAGGACCGGGGAGCTGTTTTTT. Protein sequence: CASSGGGGRTGELFF. The full variable domain, with the rest looked up from reference TRBV7-2 and TRBJ2-2, is GAGVSQSPSNKVTEKGKDVELRCDPISGHTALYWYRQSLGQGLEFLIYFQGNSAPDKSGLPSDRFSAERTGGSVSTLTIQRTQQEDSAVYLCASSGGGGRTGELFFGEGSRLTVL.

The chain employs TRBV10-1 and TRBJ1-1; D perhaps matches TRBD1 (5 bases). The CDR3 length is 17 residues. Deletions cut 0 bases from V and 1 base from J, with 15 bases between. Germline CDR1 and CDR2: WNHNN and SYGVQD (reference sequence). Here the CDR3 DNA reads TGCGCCAGCAGTGAGTCCGGGGCGGGTCCGACGAACACTGAAGCTTTCTTT. Translating gives CASSESGAGPTNTEAFF.

This chain links TRBV6-1 with TRBJ1-5, with TRBD1 as a possible D gene (6 bases). Trimming removed 2 bases at V and 7 bases at J, with 18 bases between. The CDR3 sequence is 16 residues long. CDR1 MNHNS and CDR2 SASEGT come from the germline V gene. CDR3 nucleotides: TGTGCCAGCAGTGAATGGGCCGGGGGGGCCGGGCAGCCCCAGCATTTT. It specifies CASSEWAGGAGQPQHF.

This rearrangement joins TRBV7-2 to TRBJ1-5; 8 bases map to TRBD1. The V and J ends lost 3 bases and 12 bases, in that order; junction bases with no gene match: 4. Germline CDR1 is SGHTA and CDR2 is FQGNSA. There are 12 residues in the CDR3. This chain's CDR3 is CASSFGQGFQHF. The DNA of the CDR3 is TGTGCCAGCAGCTTTGGACAGGGTTTCCAGCATTTT. Full variable domain (outside the CDR3, taken from reference TRBV7-2 and TRBJ1-5): GAGVSQSPSNKVTEKGKDVELRCDPISGHTALYWYRQSLGQGLEFLIYFQGNSAPDKSGLPSDRFSAERTGGSVSTLTIQRTQQEDSAVYLCASSFGQGFQHFGDGTRLSIL.

Details on this clone: One junction end disagrees with the germline gene, perhaps due to a read error. The CDR3 coding sequence is TGTGCTAGCAGCGCCGGGCGATCCACTGAAGCTTTCTTT. It encodes CASSAGRSTEAFF. This chain connects TRBV7-7 to TRBJ1-1; D unresolved. Germline V gives CDR1 SSHAT, CDR2 FNYEAQ (reference sequence). This CDR3 region has 13 residues.

This rearrangement joins TRBV4-3 to TRBJ2-1; TRBD2 agrees at 8 bases. CDR1 and CDR2 (germline): LGHNA, YSLEER. This CDR3 has 15 residues. The V and J ends lost 4 bases and 0 bases, in that order; junction bases with no gene match: 2. The CDR3 loop is CASSLSGTSYNEQFF. In nucleotides, the CDR3 is TGCGCCAGCAGCCTTAGCGGGACCTCCTACAATGAGCAGTTCTTC.

The CDR3 reads CASSLEGLAGMARGNEQFF. CDR3 sequence (DNA): TGTGCCAGCAGCTTGGAGGGACTAGCGGGAATGGCTAGAGGGAATGAGCAGTTCTTC. The chain uses TRBV5-6 and TRBJ2-1, with TRBD2 matching 13 bases. The CDR3 loop spans 19 amino acids. The ends lost 0 bases at V and 7 bases at J; junction bases unmatched: 13. CDR1 and CDR2 (germline): SGHDT, YYEEEE.

V usage is TRBV5-6 and J usage is TRBJ1-1, with 9 bases fitting TRBD1. The CDR3 is made up of 16 amino acids. V trimming: 4 bases; J trimming: 2 bases; junction bases outside the gene matches: 9. CDR1 is SGHDT, CDR2 YYEEEE, per germline. In nucleotides, the CDR3 is TGTGCCAGCAGCCCGCGGGCACAGGGGGCCAACACTGAAGCTTTCTTT. The encoded protein is CASSPRAQGANTEAFF.

V gene TRBV29-1 combines with J gene TRBJ2-7; 7 bases match TRBD1. The CDR3 spans 13 residues. V dropped 6 bases and J dropped 0; count of bases not matched to a gene: 5. Looked up from germline, CDR1 is SQVTM and CDR2 is ANQGSEA. CDR3 sequence reads: CSVKGTVSYEQYF. CDR3 DNA sequence: TGCAGCGTAAAAGGGACAGTCTCCTACGAGCAGTACTTC.

For the CDR3, the DNA is TGTGCCAGCAGCGAGAGGACAGTTTTGAACACTGAAGCTTTCTTT. Translating gives CASSERTVLNTEAFF. The rearrangement joins TRBV11-1 to TRBJ1-1; D is possibly TRBD1 (6 bases). V lost 5 bases, J lost 0 bases, and 13 bases lay in between. This CDR3 contains 15 residues. Germline CDR1 reads SGHAT; CDR2 reads FQDESV (reference sequence).

The table lists this clone with a count of one. The chain links TRBV29-1 to TRBJ2-1; TRBD2 agrees at 7 bases. V trimming: 7 bases; J trimming: 0 bases; junction bases outside the gene matches: 9. Germline V CDR1 and CDR2: SQVTM, ANQGSEA. The CDR3 extends over 15 amino acids. The CDR3, as DNA: TGCAGCGCACCCCCCGGCGGGAGCTCCTACAATGAGCAGTTCTTC. This codes for CSAPPGGSSYNEQFF.

The rearrangement uses TRBV7-9 and TRBJ2-1; no clear D. CDR1 and CDR2 from the germline V gene are SEHNR and FQNEAQ (reference sequence). CDR3 length: 12 amino acids. V was cut by 5 bases and J by 5 bases, with 7 bases left in between. For the CDR3, the DNA is TGTGCCAGCAGCCCTAGGGACAATGAGCAGTTCTTC. Protein sequence: CASSPRDNEQFF.

The gene calls are TRBV27 and TRBJ1-3; no firm D call. In germline, CDR1 is MNHEY, CDR2 SMNVEV (reference sequence). The CDR3 totals 14 residues. V lost 3 bases, J lost 3 bases, and 9 bases lay in between. The CDR3 protein is CASSFLGGGNTIYF. The CDR3 DNA reads as TGTGCCAGCAGTTTTCTTGGAGGTGGAAACACCATATATTTT.

This rearrangement joins TRBV4-1 to TRBJ1-2, with a tentative D call TRBD1 (6 bases). The CDR3 contains 14 residues. V was trimmed by 0 bases and J by 4 bases, leaving 9 bases between them. Germline lookup yields CDR1 MGHRA and CDR2 YSYEKL. Here the CDR3 reads CASSQDWTAYGYTF. The CDR3, as DNA: TGCGCCAGCAGCCAAGATTGGACAGCCTATGGCTACACCTTC.

This chain links TRBV18 with TRBJ2-5; the D gene is possibly TRBD1 (6 bases). The CDR3 contains 14 residues. V lost 3 bases, J lost 5 bases, and 13 bases lay in between. Germline loops: CDR1 KGHSH, CDR2 LQKENI. CDR3 bases: TGTGCCAGCTCACCGACAGGACCCGGGGAGACCCAGTACTTC. This codes for CASSPTGPGETQYF.

The chain recombines TRBV4-1 with TRBJ2-5, with TRBD2 identical over 11 bases. The CDR3 runs 15 residues. Germline CDR1 reads MGHRA; CDR2 reads YSYEKL. Trimming cost V 2 bases and J 5 bases; bases outside gene matches: 4. The CDR3 bases are TGCGCCAGCAGCCAAATCGGACTAGCGGGCGAGACCCAGTACTTC. It yields the protein CASSQIGLAGETQYF.

The chain is built from TRBV28 and TRBJ2-7; 8 positions agree with TRBD2. Germline loops: CDR1 MDHEN, CDR2 SYDVKM. The CDR3 loop spans 17 amino acids. Unmatched junction bases numbered 13, after V lost 6 bases and J lost 0 bases. CDR3 loop: CASRRSFYGGASYEQYF. The CDR3, as DNA: TGTGCCAGCAGACGAAGCTTCTACGGGGGGGCCTCCTACGAGCAGTACTTC.

The chain couples TRBV7-6 to TRBJ1-4, with 7 bases that match TRBD1. The V gene end was trimmed by 4 bases and the J gene end by 10 bases; junction bases not matched to a gene: 9. CDR3 size: 14 residues. Germline CDR1 and CDR2: SGHVS and FNYEAQ. CDR3 loop: CASSSRGTDGKLFF. The CDR3, as DNA: TGTGCCAGCAGCTCTAGAGGGACAGACGGAAAACTGTTTTTT.

The rearrangement links TRBV19 to TRBJ2-7, with D perhaps given as TRBD1 or TRBD2 (6 bases each). CDR1 and CDR2 (germline): LNHDA, SQIVND (reference sequence). The ends were cut back, 6 bases at V and 0 bases at J, with 15 bases in the middle. The CDR3 loop spans 15 amino acids. CDR3 coding DNA: TGTGCCAGTAGCCTAGGCGGGACACCCTCCTACGAGCAGTACTTC. This translates into CASSLGGTPSYEQYF.

The chain joins TRBV5-1 to TRBJ2-4; D assignment may be TRBD1 or TRBD2 (6 bases each). Germline CDR1 is SGHRS and CDR2 is YFSETQ. The CDR3 sequence is 16 residues long. V was cut by 1 base and J by 0 bases, with 11 bases left in between. The CDR3 is CASSLTGTLAKNIQYF. The CDR3, as DNA: TGCGCCAGCAGCTTGACAGGGACTCTAGCCAAAAACATTCAGTACTTC.

This rearrangement joins TRBV4-2 to TRBJ2-1; D is unclear. The CDR3 has 14 amino acids. Trimming took off 2 bases at V and 8 bases at J, with 13 bases between the two ends. The V gene's germline CDR1 is LGHNA and CDR2 YNFKEQ. The CDR3 DNA follows: TGTGCCAGCAGCCAAAGTTTAATCGACCATGAGCAGTTCTTC. Protein sequence: CASSQSLIDHEQFF.

This chain uses TRBV14 with TRBJ2-1; D possibly corresponds to TRBD2 (6 bases). The CDR3 covers 16 residues. V shed 0 bases and J shed 5 bases, with 14 bases lying between them. The V gene's germline CDR1 is SGHDN and CDR2 FVKESK. This CDR3 reads CASSQDPTSWDNEQFF. The CDR3 bases are TGTGCCAGCAGCCAAGATCCGACTAGTTGGGACAATGAGCAGTTCTTC.

The chain employs TRBV7-9 and TRBJ2-5; 8 nucleotides match TRBD1. Germline V gene lookup returns CDR1 SEHNR and CDR2 FQNEAQ (reference sequence). This CDR3 has 19 amino acids. Unmatched junction bases numbered 22, after V lost 5 bases and J lost 5 bases. The CDR3 region is CASSQGFDRGSALRETQYF. The CDR3 DNA reads as TGTGCCAGCAGCCAGGGCTTTGACAGGGGTTCGGCCTTACGGGAGACCCAGTACTTC.

The chain recombines TRBV11-2 with TRBJ1-2, with TRBD1 matching 8 bases. This CDR3 contains 15 residues. Germline V gene sequence: CDR1 SGHAT, CDR2 FQNNGV. V gave up 5 bases and J gave up 4 bases; unmatched junction bases: 9. The CDR3 DNA reads TGTGCCAGCAGCCCAATCCCAGGGGGCGGCTATGGCTACACCTTC. The encoded protein is CASSPIPGGGYGYTF.

The chain employs TRBV11-2 and TRBJ1-6; tentative D call: TRBD1 (6 bases). The V and J ends lost 0 bases and 10 bases respectively, with 13 bases between them. The CDR3 extends over 15 amino acids. Germline CDR1 SGHAT, CDR2 FQNNGV. This CDR3 reads CASSLEGGSGSPLHF. CDR3 DNA sequence: TGTGCCAGCAGCTTAGAAGGGGGAAGCGGCTCACCCCTCCACTTT.

The sample holds a few counts of this clone. This chain links TRBV29-1 with TRBJ1-5; no clear D. Trimming shortened V by 5 bases and J by 4 bases, and 18 bases separated the two germline ends. CDR1 and CDR2 from the germline V gene are SQVTM and ANQGSEA. This CDR3 has 15 residues. The CDR3 sequence is CSVSDGLLGNQPQHF. In nucleotides, the CDR3 is TGCAGCGTTTCGGACGGTTTGTTGGGGAATCAGCCCCAGCATTTT. The variable domain in full, with the rest retrieved from reference TRBV29-1 and TRBJ1-5, is SAVISQKPSRDICQRGTSLTIQCQVDSQVTMMFWYRQQPGQSLTLIATANQGSEATYESGFVIDKFPISRPNLTFSTLTVSNMSPEDSSIYLCSVSDGLLGNQPQHFGDGTRLSIL.